This T cell receptor (beta chain) was sequenced for a study of shared clonotypes between healthy human individuals. The CDR3 consists of 17 residues. Germline loops: CDR1 MNHNS, CDR2 SASEGT. The V gene lost 2 bases and the J gene lost 3 bases, with 14 bases spanning the gap. Comments on this clone: Its antigen is not known.

General observations from the study: Memory subsets had estimated richness that was generally smaller than that of naive subsets.

Researchers ran the assay at a deep level. Assay used: immunoSEQ multiplex PCR; TCRdb lists only in-frame clones, some missing. Of around 980,000 clones in the sample, approximately 80% were seen once. The genes are TRBV6-1 and TRBJ2-6; D may be TRBD1 or TRBD2 (5 bases each). This receptor was identified in a man younger than 30 in good health. Some clones in this sample may be carry-over from other donors' samples. Material: memory CD4+ T cells from PBMCs. Subset meaning: CD45RA-negative fraction. In DNA form, the CDR3 reads TGTGCCAGCAGTGAACCTGGGGACCCTCGTGGGGCCAACGTCCTGACTTTC. This codes for CASSEPGDPRGANVLTF.